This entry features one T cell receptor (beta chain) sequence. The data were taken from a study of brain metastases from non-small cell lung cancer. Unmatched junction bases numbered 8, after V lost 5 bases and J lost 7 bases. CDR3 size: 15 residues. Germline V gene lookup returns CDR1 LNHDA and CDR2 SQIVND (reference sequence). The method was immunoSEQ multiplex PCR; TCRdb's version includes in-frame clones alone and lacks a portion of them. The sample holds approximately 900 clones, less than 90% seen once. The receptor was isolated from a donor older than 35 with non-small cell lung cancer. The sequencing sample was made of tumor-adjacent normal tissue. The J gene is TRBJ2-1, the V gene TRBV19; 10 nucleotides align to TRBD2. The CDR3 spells CASSSRAGGLNEQFF. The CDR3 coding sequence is TGTGCCAGTAGTTCTCGAGCGGGGGGGTTAAATGAGCAGTTCTTC.